Each of the 10 T cell receptor beta chains below was sequenced from the same sample in a study of shared clonotypes between healthy human individuals. Terminally differentiated effector memory CD45RA+ cells were excluded by CCR7 positive selection of CD45RO-negative cells. TCRdb's copy holds only in-frame clones and misses some; the assay was immunoSEQ multiplex PCR. The sample holds 2 million or so clones; less than 95% are singletons and the top ten take approximately 1.2%. What was sequenced was naive CD8+ T cells sorted from blood. Every receptor here comes from a man between 18 and 29 years old in good health.

The chain recombines TRBV27 with TRBJ2-1; TRBD2 is a possible D gene (5 bases). There are 13 residues in the CDR3. V was shortened by 3 bases and J by 5 bases, with 8 bases between the two germline ends. The V gene's germline CDR1 is MNHEY and CDR2 SMNVEV (reference sequence). Here the CDR3 DNA reads TGTGCCAGCAGTTTTGCGGGTCACAATGAGCAGTTCTTC. It translates to CASSFAGHNEQFF.

This sequence joins TRBV6-1 and TRBJ2-3; D might be TRBD1 (6 bases). Trimming took 1 base from V and 5 from J, leaving 13 bases between them. CDR1 is MNHNS and CDR2 is SASEGT in the germline V gene. The CDR3 is 15 amino acids. The CDR3 loop is CASSEVAQGKDTQYF. The CDR3 nucleotides read TGTGCCAGCAGTGAAGTAGCCCAGGGGAAAGATACGCAGTATTTT.

The gene calls are TRBV9 and TRBJ2-3; D unresolved. The CDR3 extends over 16 amino acids. From germline, CDR1 is SGDLS and CDR2 YYNGEE. The V end lost 3 bases, the J end lost 0 bases, and 14 bases lay between the germline ends. This CDR3 reads CASSAPRLSSTDTQYF. In DNA, the CDR3 is TGTGCCAGCAGCGCCCCTCGGTTGTCTAGCACAGATACGCAGTATTTT.

The chain has TRBV5-5 and TRBJ2-1; D is undetermined. Trimming took off 2 bases at V and 4 bases at J, with 10 bases between the two ends. The germline V gene encodes CDR1 SGHKS and CDR2 YYEKEE (reference sequence). The CDR3 runs 14 residues. The DNA of the CDR3 is TGTGCCAGCAGCTTTACGATACGATACAATGAGCAGTTCTTC. It translates to CASSFTIRYNEQFF.

This CDR3 is CASSQGIVVTPGYYEQYF. CDR3 DNA sequence: TGCGCCAGCAGCCAAGGGATAGTTGTGACTCCAGGGTATTACGAGCAGTACTTC. V usage is TRBV4-1 and J usage is TRBJ2-7; D is perhaps TRBD1 (5 bases). Trimming left V 1 base short and J 4 bases short, with 23 bases between. The CDR3 covers 18 residues. Germline-derived CDR1 and CDR2 are MGHRA and YSYEKL.

The chain links TRBV5-1 to TRBJ1-2; TRBD1 aligns across 7 bases. The germline CDR1 and CDR2 sequences are SGHRS and YFSETQ. Trimming at V came to 1 base and at J to 3 bases, leaving 6 bases not matched to a gene. CDR3 size: 15 residues. The CDR3 DNA is TGCGCCAGCAGCTTGAAGGAGGGGGCGGACTATGGCTACACCTTC. This encodes CASSLKEGADYGYTF.

For the CDR3, the DNA is TGTGCCAGCAGCCCGGGGGTTTTGAGCTCCTACAATGAGCAGTTCTTC. Its translation: CASSPGVLSSYNEQFF. The chain is built from TRBV13 and TRBJ2-1; D is possibly TRBD2 (6 bases). The germline V and J ends were trimmed by 5 bases and 0 bases, with 14 bases remaining between them. Germline-derived CDR1 and CDR2 are PRHDT and FYEKMQ (reference sequence). CDR3 length equals 16 residues.

In its sample, this clone was seen once. J is TRBJ1-1 and V is TRBV4-2, with TRBD1 as a possible D gene (5 bases). CDR1 and CDR2 (germline): LGHNA, YNFKEQ. Trimming took off 8 bases at V and 0 bases at J, with 19 bases between the two ends. This CDR3 contains 16 residues. CDR3 protein: CASREITGTMNTEAFF. CDR3 nucleotide sequence: TGTGCCAGCCGGGAGATAACCGGGACGATGAACACTGAAGCTTTCTTT.

The V call is TRBV4-2, the J call TRBJ2-3; possibly TRBD2 for D (6 bases). The CDR3 runs to 16 residues. In germline, CDR1 is LGHNA, CDR2 YNFKEQ. V dropped 0 bases and J dropped 4 bases, with 14 bases sitting between them. The CDR3 protein is CASSQDLGGEADTQYF. The DNA of the CDR3 is TGTGCCAGCAGCCAAGATCTGGGCGGGGAGGCAGATACGCAGTATTTT.

The rearrangement uses TRBV30 and TRBJ1-4, with a possible D match to TRBD1 (5 bases). V lost 2 bases and J 3 bases, leaving 13 bases between the germline ends. Germline V gene data show CDR1 as GTSNPN and CDR2 as SVGIG (reference sequence). This CDR3 spans 15 amino acids. CDR3 residues: CAWSTYSGPNEKLFF. The CDR3 DNA sequence: TGTGCCTGGAGTACTTACTCGGGACCTAATGAAAAACTGTTTTTT.